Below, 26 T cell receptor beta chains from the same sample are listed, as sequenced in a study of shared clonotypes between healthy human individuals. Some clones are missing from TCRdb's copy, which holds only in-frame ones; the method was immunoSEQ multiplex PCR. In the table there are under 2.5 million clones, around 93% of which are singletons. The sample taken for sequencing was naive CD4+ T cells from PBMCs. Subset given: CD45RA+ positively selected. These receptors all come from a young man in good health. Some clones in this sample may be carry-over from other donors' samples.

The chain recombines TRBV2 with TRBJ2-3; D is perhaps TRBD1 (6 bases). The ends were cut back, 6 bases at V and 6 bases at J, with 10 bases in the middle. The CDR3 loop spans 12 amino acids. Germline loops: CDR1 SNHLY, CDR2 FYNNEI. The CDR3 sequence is CASRNRVDTQYF. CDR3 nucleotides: TGTGCCAGCAGAAACAGGGTTGATACGCAGTATTTT.

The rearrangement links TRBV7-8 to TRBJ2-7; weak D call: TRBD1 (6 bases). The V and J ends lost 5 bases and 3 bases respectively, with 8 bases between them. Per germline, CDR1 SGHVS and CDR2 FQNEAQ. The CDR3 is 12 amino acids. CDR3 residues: CASSQDSYEQYF. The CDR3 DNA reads TGTGCCAGCAGCCAGGACAGCTACGAGCAGTACTTC.

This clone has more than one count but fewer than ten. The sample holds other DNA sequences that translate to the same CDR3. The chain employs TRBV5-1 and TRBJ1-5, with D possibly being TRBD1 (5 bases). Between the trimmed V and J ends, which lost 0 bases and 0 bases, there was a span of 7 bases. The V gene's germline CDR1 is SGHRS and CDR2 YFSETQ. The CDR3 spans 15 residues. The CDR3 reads CASSLEGYSNQPQHF. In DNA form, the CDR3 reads TGCGCCAGCAGCTTGGAGGGGTATAGCAATCAGCCCCAGCATTTT.

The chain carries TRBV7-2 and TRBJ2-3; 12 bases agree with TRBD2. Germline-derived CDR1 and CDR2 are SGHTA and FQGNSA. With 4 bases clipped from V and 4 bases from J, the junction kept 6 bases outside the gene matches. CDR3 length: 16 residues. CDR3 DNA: TGTGCCAGCAGCTCCCTAGCGGGAGGGCAGGCAGATACGCAGTATTTT. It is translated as CASSSLAGGQADTQYF.

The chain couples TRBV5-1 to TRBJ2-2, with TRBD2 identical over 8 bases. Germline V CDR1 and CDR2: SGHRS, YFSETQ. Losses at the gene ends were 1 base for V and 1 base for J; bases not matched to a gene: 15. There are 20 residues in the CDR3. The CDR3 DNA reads TGCGCCAGCAGCTTGACTAGACTAGCGCACACCTTAAAGAACACCGGGGAGCTGTTTTTT. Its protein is CASSLTRLAHTLKNTGELFF.

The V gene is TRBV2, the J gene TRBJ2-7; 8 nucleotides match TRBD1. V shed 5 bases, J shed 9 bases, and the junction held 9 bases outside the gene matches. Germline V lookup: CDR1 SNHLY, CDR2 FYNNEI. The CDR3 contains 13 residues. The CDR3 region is CASSLDRGEAQYF. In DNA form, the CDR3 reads TGTGCCAGCAGTCTCGACAGGGGCGAAGCGCAGTACTTC.

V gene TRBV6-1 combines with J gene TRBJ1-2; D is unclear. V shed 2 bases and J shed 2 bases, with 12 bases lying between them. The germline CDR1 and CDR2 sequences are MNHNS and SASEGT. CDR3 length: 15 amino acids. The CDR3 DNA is TGTGCCAGCAGTGAAACCTGGGGAGGGAACTATGGCTACACCTTC. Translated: CASSETWGGNYGYTF.

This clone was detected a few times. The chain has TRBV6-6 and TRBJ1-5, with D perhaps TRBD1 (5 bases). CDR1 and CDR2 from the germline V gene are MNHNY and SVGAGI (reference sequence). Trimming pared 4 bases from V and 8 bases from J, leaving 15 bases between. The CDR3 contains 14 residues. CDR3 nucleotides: TGTGCCAGCAGTTCGACAGAACGGGCGGAGCCCCAGCATTTT. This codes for CASSSTERAEPQHF.

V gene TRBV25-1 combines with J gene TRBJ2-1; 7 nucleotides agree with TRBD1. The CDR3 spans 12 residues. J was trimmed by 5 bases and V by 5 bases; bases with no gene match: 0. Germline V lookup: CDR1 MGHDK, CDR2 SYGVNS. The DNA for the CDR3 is TGTGCCAGCAGTACAGGGGACAATGAGCAGTTCTTC. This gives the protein CASSTGDNEQFF.

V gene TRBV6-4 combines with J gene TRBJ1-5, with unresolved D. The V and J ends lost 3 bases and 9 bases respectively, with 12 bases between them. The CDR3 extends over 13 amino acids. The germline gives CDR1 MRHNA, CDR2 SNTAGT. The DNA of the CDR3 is TGTGCCAGCAGTGAAGAGGGTTCCGGGCCCCAGCATTTT. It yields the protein CASSEEGSGPQHF.

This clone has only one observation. The CDR3 DNA reads as TGTGCCAGCAGCTTACTAGCGGAGGTGGGTGAGACCCAGTACTTC. Translating it yields CASSLLAEVGETQYF. The chain combines TRBV5-6 with TRBJ2-5; 8 bases agree with TRBD2. The CDR3 is 15 residues long. Germline V gives CDR1 SGHDT, CDR2 YYEEEE. Trimming cost V 2 bases and J 5 bases; bases outside gene matches: 8. Based on the CDR3 plus reference TRBV5-6 and TRBJ2-5, the full variable domain is DAGVTQSPTHLIKTRGQQVTLRCSPKSGHDTVSWYQQALGQGPQFIFQYYEEEERQRGNFPDRFSGHQFPNYSSELNVNALLLGDSALYLCASSLLAEVGETQYFGPGTRLLVL.

The CDR3 DNA follows: TGTGCCAGCAGTGAATTCTCAACTAATGAAAAACTGTTTTTT. This translates into CASSEFSTNEKLFF. The chain carries TRBV25-1 and TRBJ1-4; D gene unclear. Germline lookup yields CDR1 MGHDK and CDR2 SYGVNS. Trimming cost V 1 base and J 0 bases, with 3 bases left between them. This CDR3 is built from 14 residues.

This CDR3 reads CASSATGLATYNEQFF. The CDR3 DNA is TGTGCCAGCAGCGCAACCGGACTAGCGACCTACAATGAGCAGTTCTTC. V is TRBV9 and J is TRBJ2-1, with 9 bases lining up with TRBD2. Germline V lookup: CDR1 SGDLS, CDR2 YYNGEE. Germline trimming cut 3 bases from V and 2 bases from J; bases unmatched to any gene: 6. The CDR3 extends over 16 amino acids.

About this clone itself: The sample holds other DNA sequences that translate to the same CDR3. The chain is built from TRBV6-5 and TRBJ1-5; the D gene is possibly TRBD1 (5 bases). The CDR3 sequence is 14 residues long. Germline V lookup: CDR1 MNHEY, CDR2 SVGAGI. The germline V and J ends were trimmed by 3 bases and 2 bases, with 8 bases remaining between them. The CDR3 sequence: CASSYGGGNQPQHF. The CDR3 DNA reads TGTGCCAGCAGTTATGGGGGGGGCAATCAGCCCCAGCATTTT.

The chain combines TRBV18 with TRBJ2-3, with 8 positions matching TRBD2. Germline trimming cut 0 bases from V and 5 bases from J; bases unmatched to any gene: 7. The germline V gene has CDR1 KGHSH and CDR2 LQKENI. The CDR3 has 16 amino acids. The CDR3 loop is CASSPPNAGGGDTQYF. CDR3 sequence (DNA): TGTGCCAGCTCACCACCCAATGCGGGAGGCGGAGATACGCAGTATTTT. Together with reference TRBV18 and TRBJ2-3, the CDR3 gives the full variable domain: NAGVMQNPRHLVRRRGQEARLRCSPMKGHSHVYWYRQLPEEGLKFMVYLQKENIIDESGMPKERFSAEFPKEGPSILRIQQVVRGDSAAYFCASSPPNAGGGDTQYFGPGTRLTVL.

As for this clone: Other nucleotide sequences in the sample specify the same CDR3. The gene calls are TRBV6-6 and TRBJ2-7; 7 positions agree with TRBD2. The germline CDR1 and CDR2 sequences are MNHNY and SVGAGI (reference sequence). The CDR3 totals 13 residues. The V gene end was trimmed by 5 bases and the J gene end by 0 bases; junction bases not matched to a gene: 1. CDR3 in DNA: TGTGCCAGCAGTAAGCGGGACTCCTACGAGCAGTACTTC. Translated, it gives CASSKRDSYEQYF.

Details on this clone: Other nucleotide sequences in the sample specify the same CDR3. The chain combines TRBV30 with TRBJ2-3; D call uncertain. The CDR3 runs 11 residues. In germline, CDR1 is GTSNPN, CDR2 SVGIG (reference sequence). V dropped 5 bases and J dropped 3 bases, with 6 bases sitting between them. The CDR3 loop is CAWARTDTQYF. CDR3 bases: TGTGCCTGGGCCCGGACAGATACGCAGTATTTT.

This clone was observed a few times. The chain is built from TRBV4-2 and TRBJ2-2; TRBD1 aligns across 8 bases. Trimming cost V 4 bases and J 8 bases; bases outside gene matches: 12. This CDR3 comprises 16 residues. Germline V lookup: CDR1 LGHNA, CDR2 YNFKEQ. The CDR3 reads CASSPDRERFQGELFF. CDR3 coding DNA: TGTGCCAGCAGCCCGGACAGGGAAAGGTTTCAGGGGGAGCTGTTTTTT.

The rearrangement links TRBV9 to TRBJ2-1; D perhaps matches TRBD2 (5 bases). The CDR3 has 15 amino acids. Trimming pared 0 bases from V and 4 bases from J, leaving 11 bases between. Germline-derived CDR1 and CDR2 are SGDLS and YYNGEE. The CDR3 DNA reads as TGTGCCAGCAGCGTAGGGCAGCGGAATTACAATGAGCAGTTCTTC. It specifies CASSVGQRNYNEQFF.

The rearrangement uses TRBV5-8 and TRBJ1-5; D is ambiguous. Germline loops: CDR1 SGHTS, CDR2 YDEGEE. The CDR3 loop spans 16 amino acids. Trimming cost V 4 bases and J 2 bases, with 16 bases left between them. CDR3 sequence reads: CASSRIYGVGNQPQHF. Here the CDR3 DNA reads TGTGCCAGCAGCCGAATTTATGGGGTCGGCAATCAGCCCCAGCATTTT.

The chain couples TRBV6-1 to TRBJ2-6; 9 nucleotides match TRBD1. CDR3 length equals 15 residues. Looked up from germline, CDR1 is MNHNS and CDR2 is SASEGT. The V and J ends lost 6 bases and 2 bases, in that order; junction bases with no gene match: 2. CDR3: CASSDRGTGANVLTF. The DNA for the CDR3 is TGTGCCAGCAGCGACAGGGGGACTGGGGCCAACGTCCTGACTTTC.

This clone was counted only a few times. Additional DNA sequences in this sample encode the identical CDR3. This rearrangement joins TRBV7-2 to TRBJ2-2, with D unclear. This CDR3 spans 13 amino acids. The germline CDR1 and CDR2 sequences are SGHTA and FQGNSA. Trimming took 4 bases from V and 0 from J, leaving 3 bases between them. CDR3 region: CASSSPNTGELFF. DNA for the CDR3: TGTGCCAGCAGCTCCCCGAACACCGGGGAGCTGTTTTTT. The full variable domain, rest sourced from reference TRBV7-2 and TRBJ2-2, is GAGVSQSPSNKVTEKGKDVELRCDPISGHTALYWYRQSLGQGLEFLIYFQGNSAPDKSGLPSDRFSAERTGGSVSTLTIQRTQQEDSAVYLCASSSPNTGELFFGEGSRLTVL.

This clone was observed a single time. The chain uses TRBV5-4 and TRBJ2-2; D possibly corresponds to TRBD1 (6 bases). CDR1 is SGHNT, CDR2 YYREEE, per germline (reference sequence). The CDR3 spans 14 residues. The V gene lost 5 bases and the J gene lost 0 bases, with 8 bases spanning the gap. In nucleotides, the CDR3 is TGTGCCAGCAGTCGGGACACGAACACCGGGGAGCTGTTTTTT. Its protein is CASSRDTNTGELFF.

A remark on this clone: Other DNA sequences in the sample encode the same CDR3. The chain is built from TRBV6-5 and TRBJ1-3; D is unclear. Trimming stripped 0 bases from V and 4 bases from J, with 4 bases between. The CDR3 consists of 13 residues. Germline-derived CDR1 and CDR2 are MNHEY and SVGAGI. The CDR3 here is CASSYSGGNTIYF. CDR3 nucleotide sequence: TGTGCCAGCAGTTACTCTGGCGGAAACACCATATATTTT.

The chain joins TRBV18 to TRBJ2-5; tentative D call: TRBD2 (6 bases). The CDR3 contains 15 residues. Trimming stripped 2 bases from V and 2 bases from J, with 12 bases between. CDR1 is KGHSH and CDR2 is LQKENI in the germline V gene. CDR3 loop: CASSPGIGTQETQYF. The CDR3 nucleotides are TGTGCCAGCTCACCAGGGATCGGGACTCAAGAGACCCAGTACTTC.

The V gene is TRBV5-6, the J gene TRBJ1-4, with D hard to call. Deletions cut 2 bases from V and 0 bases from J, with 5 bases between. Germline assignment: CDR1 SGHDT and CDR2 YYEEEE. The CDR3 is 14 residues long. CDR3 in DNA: TGTGCCAGCAGCTTCAGTGCAACTAATGAAAAACTGTTTTTT. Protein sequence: CASSFSATNEKLFF.